Below, 17 T cell receptor beta chains from the same sample are listed, as sequenced in a study of cytomegalovirus exposure and HLA in healthy donors. PCR involved 60 Vbeta and 13 Jbeta primers. The table came from immunoSEQ multiplex PCR; TCRdb's copy has only in-frame clones and leaves some out. The sample has approximately 93,000 clones, less than 80% seen once; the top ten hold about 3.3%. The sequenced material came from PBMCs. These receptors all come from a woman aged 40 to 50 in good health and CMV-seronegative.

The chain couples TRBV6-5 to TRBJ1-5; D not resolved. The V gene lost 6 bases and the J gene lost 1 base, with 10 bases spanning the gap. CDR3 length equals 14 residues. Germline V gives CDR1 MNHEY, CDR2 SVGAGI. The CDR3 is CASRDGMSNQPQHF. The CDR3 DNA reads as TGTGCCAGCAGGGACGGGATGAGCAATCAGCCCCAGCATTTT.

This chain links TRBV11-1 with TRBJ2-2, with D perhaps TRBD2 (5 bases). The germline V gene encodes CDR1 SGHAT and CDR2 FQDESV (reference sequence). V lost 8 bases and J 1 base, leaving 11 bases between the germline ends. The CDR3 sequence is 14 residues long. The CDR3 DNA reads as TGTGCCAGCGGAGAGGGCGAGAACACCGGGGAGCTGTTTTTT. It is translated as CASGEGENTGELFF.

The chain is built from TRBV7-2 and TRBJ1-2, with 9 nucleotides matching TRBD1. Looked up from germline, CDR1 is SGHTA and CDR2 is FQGNSA. Germline trimming cut 6 bases from V and 7 bases from J; bases unmatched to any gene: 9. The CDR3 consists of 14 residues. The CDR3 loop is CASRPDRGFGGYTF. The CDR3 DNA reads as TGTGCCAGCAGGCCCGACAGGGGGTTCGGTGGCTACACCTTC.

The rearrangement links TRBV4-3 to TRBJ1-2; the D is unclear. V was clipped by 1 base and J by 6 bases, with 15 bases between them. Germline V lookup: CDR1 LGHNA, CDR2 YSLEER. CDR3 length equals 15 residues. Here the CDR3 reads CASSQVEGGNNGYTF. CDR3 bases: TGCGCCAGCAGCCAAGTAGAGGGAGGAAACAATGGCTACACCTTC.

The gene calls are TRBV7-8 and TRBJ2-1, with 12 bases lining up with TRBD2. V was clipped by 5 bases and J by 10 bases; unmatched bases: 12. The CDR3 has 16 amino acids. The germline V gene encodes CDR1 SGHVS and CDR2 FQNEAQ. The CDR3 nucleotides read TGTGCCAGCAGCCCTACTCCGGGACTAGCGGGCTTCGAGCAGTTCTTC. Residues: CASSPTPGLAGFEQFF. Variable domain in full (rest from reference TRBV7-8 and TRBJ2-1): GAGVSQSPRYKVAKRGQDVALRCDPISGHVSLFWYQQALGQGPEFLTYFQNEAQLDKSGLPSDRFFAERPEGSVSTLKIQRTQQEDSAVYLCASSPTPGLAGFEQFFGPGTRLTVL.

CDR3 loop: CATHPGVRAFF. CDR3 bases: TGTGCCACCCATCCCGGGGTTAGGGCTTTCTTT. The chain recombines TRBV28 with TRBJ1-1; D not certain. The CDR3 has 11 residues. With 10 bases removed from V and 11 bases from J, the gap between germline ends came to 17 bases. Germline-derived CDR1 and CDR2 are MDHEN and SYDVKM.

V is TRBV21-1 and J is TRBJ2-6; no DNA check was done on the table's D call, TRBD2. TRBV21-1 is tagged as a pseudogene. This CDR3 spans 20 amino acids. The CDR3 reads CASSVRRYSGGWKGANVLTF. CDR3 DNA: TGTGCCAGCAGCGTTAGGCGGTACTCTGGTGGGTGGAAAGGGGCCAACGTCCTGACTTTC.

The chain joins TRBV6-1 to TRBJ2-7; the match to TRBD2 covers 7 bases. Germline CDR1 MNHNS, CDR2 SASEGT. The ends lost 6 bases at V and 7 bases at J; junction bases unmatched: 12. The CDR3 runs to 14 residues. CDR3 sequence (DNA): TGTGCCAGCAGAACGGGAGGAGGGCCAGGGGAGCAGTACTTC. Its translation is CASRTGGGPGEQYF.

The table lists this clone with a few counts. The chain has TRBV28 and TRBJ1-1; 8 nucleotides agree with TRBD1. CDR1 and CDR2 (germline): MDHEN, SYDVKM. CDR3 length: 12 residues. V dropped 3 bases and J dropped 9; count of bases not matched to a gene: 3. The CDR3 DNA reads TGTGCCAGCAGTTTCAGGGGGCAAAAAGCTTTCTTT. This encodes CASSFRGQKAFF.

J is TRBJ1-2 and V is TRBV28; 10 bases fit TRBD1. V was clipped by 5 bases and J by 8 bases; unmatched bases: 5. The CDR3 runs to 13 residues. Germline CDR1 is MDHEN and CDR2 is SYDVKM. The CDR3 loop is CASSRQGALGYTF. For the CDR3, the DNA is TGTGCCAGCAGTCGACAGGGGGCGCTGGGCTACACCTTC.

The CDR3 reads CASSQYGQPTSGQETQYF. Written as DNA, the CDR3 is TGTGCCAGCAGCCAGTATGGTCAGCCAACTAGCGGCCAAGAGACCCAGTACTTC. V gene TRBV4-2 combines with J gene TRBJ2-5, with 8 bases matching TRBD2. Germline CDR1 LGHNA, CDR2 YNFKEQ. The CDR3 is 18 amino acids. Germline trimming cut 3 bases from V and 1 base from J; bases unmatched to any gene: 13.

This chain connects TRBV6-5 to TRBJ2-5, with D possibly TRBD1 on 7 matching bases. TRBJ2-7 matches the DNA end more closely, so the J call is doubtful. CDR1 MNHEY and CDR2 SVGAGI come from the germline V gene. This CDR3 region has 15 residues. This CDR3 is CASSYRQGGAYEQYF. The CDR3 nucleotides read TGTGCCAGCAGTTACCGGCAGGGGGGAGCCTACGAGCAGTACTTC.

V and J are TRBV5-1 and TRBJ2-5, with TRBD1 identical over 7 bases. The J call may be incorrect, as the DNA end agrees better with TRBJ2-7. Per germline, CDR1 SGHRS and CDR2 YFSETQ. The CDR3 is 16 residues long. The CDR3 sequence: CASSLEGQYPSYEQYF. CDR3 nucleotide sequence: TGCGCCAGCAGCTTGGAGGGACAGTACCCCTCCTACGAGCAGTACTTC.

DNA of the CDR3: TGTGCCAGCAGTTTTAGGCTTGACAGGAACTATGGCTACACCTTC. It yields the protein CASSFRLDRNYGYTF. This chain uses TRBV27 with TRBJ1-2; perhaps TRBD1 as D (6 bases). The V gene's germline CDR1 is MNHEY and CDR2 SMNVEV (reference sequence). V was cut by 3 bases and J by 2 bases, with 13 bases left in between. This CDR3 comprises 15 residues.

This rearrangement joins TRBV7-2 to TRBJ2-1, with TRBD2 matching over 11 bases. Per the germline V gene, CDR1 is SGHTA and CDR2 is FQGNSA. Trimming took 5 bases from V and 4 from J; bases not matched to a gene: 7. The CDR3 totals 16 residues. This CDR3 reads CASSNSGTSGYNEQFF. The CDR3 nucleotides read TGTGCCAGCAGCAATAGCGGGACTAGCGGATACAATGAGCAGTTCTTC.

The chain carries TRBV27 and TRBJ1-6, with 7 bases lining up with TRBD1. Trimming cost V 6 bases and J 8 bases; bases outside gene matches: 7. In germline, CDR1 is MNHEY, CDR2 SMNVEV (reference sequence). This CDR3 comprises 14 residues. The CDR3 DNA reads as TGTGCCAGCAGACCGGGACAGTCCTATTCACCCCTCCACTTT. It is translated as CASRPGQSYSPLHF.

CDR3 sequence reads: CASSLRQISGTFF. DNA for the CDR3: TGTGCCAGCAGTCTTAGACAGATTAGTGGAACTTTCTTT. This chain uses TRBV28 with TRBJ1-1; tentative D call: TRBD1 (5 bases). In germline, CDR1 is MDHEN, CDR2 SYDVKM. V lost 5 bases and J lost 12, with 19 bases in between. The CDR3 totals 13 residues.